This paragraph reports one TCR beta chain. Its antigen is as yet unknown. Trimming pared 2 bases from V and 1 base from J, leaving 12 bases between. The CDR3 sequence is 16 residues long. In germline, CDR1 is SGHDT, CDR2 YYEEEE. The data were obtained in a study of cytomegalovirus exposure and HLA in healthy donors. 13 Jbeta primers and 60 Vbeta primers were used for the PCR. Profiling relied on immunoSEQ multiplex PCR, and the TCRdb table lists in-frame clones only, not all of them. The data contain fewer than 150,000 clones, about 79% of them singletons. Study-wide results and limits: In a later analysis, common viral pathogens appeared linked to several of the most significant clusters. TCR beta sequences reportedly predicted the HLA-A and HLA-B alleles of most subjects accurately. Another analysis was done later, and it associated 15,000 to 20,000 TCR beta sequences with HLA alleles at 0.05 false discovery rate.

The TCR originated in a man aged 40-49 years in good health and CMV-seropositive. The chain carries TRBV5-6 and TRBJ2-2; D is possibly TRBD1 (5 bases). The specimen sequenced was PBMCs. The CDR3 sequence: CASSFTETENTGELFF. CDR3 sequence (DNA): TGTGCCAGCAGCTTTACCGAGACAGAGAACACCGGGGAGCTGTTTTTT.